This TCR beta chain was sequenced for a study of blood T cell repertoires in COVID-19. Overall study context: The study drew acute and convalescent COVID-19 samples from the United States, Italy and Spain. Sample material is recorded as cDNA or gDNA derived from T cells, B-cell-depleted T cells, or PBMCs.

Original processing methods: Nucleated cell number was recorded as an estimate derived from reference gene primer amplification. Using immunoSEQ multiplex PCR, the repertoire was profiled, and TCRdb retains in-frame clones only, with some absent. That table gives V, J and clone size, and the DNA gave D and trimming. Of around 100,000 clones listed, roughly 82% are singletons. Germline loops: CDR1 LNHDA, CDR2 SQIVND (reference sequence). This CDR3 comprises 14 residues. The germline V and J ends were trimmed by 2 bases and 2 bases, with 8 bases remaining between them. The sequenced material came from peripheral blood. V gene TRBV19 combines with J gene TRBJ2-3; no definite D call. This clonotype was sampled from a human donor in a cohort sampled during active COVID-19. The CDR3 sequence: CASSINLYTDTQYF. The DNA of the CDR3 is TGTGCCAGTAGTATAAACTTATACACAGATACGCAGTATTTT.